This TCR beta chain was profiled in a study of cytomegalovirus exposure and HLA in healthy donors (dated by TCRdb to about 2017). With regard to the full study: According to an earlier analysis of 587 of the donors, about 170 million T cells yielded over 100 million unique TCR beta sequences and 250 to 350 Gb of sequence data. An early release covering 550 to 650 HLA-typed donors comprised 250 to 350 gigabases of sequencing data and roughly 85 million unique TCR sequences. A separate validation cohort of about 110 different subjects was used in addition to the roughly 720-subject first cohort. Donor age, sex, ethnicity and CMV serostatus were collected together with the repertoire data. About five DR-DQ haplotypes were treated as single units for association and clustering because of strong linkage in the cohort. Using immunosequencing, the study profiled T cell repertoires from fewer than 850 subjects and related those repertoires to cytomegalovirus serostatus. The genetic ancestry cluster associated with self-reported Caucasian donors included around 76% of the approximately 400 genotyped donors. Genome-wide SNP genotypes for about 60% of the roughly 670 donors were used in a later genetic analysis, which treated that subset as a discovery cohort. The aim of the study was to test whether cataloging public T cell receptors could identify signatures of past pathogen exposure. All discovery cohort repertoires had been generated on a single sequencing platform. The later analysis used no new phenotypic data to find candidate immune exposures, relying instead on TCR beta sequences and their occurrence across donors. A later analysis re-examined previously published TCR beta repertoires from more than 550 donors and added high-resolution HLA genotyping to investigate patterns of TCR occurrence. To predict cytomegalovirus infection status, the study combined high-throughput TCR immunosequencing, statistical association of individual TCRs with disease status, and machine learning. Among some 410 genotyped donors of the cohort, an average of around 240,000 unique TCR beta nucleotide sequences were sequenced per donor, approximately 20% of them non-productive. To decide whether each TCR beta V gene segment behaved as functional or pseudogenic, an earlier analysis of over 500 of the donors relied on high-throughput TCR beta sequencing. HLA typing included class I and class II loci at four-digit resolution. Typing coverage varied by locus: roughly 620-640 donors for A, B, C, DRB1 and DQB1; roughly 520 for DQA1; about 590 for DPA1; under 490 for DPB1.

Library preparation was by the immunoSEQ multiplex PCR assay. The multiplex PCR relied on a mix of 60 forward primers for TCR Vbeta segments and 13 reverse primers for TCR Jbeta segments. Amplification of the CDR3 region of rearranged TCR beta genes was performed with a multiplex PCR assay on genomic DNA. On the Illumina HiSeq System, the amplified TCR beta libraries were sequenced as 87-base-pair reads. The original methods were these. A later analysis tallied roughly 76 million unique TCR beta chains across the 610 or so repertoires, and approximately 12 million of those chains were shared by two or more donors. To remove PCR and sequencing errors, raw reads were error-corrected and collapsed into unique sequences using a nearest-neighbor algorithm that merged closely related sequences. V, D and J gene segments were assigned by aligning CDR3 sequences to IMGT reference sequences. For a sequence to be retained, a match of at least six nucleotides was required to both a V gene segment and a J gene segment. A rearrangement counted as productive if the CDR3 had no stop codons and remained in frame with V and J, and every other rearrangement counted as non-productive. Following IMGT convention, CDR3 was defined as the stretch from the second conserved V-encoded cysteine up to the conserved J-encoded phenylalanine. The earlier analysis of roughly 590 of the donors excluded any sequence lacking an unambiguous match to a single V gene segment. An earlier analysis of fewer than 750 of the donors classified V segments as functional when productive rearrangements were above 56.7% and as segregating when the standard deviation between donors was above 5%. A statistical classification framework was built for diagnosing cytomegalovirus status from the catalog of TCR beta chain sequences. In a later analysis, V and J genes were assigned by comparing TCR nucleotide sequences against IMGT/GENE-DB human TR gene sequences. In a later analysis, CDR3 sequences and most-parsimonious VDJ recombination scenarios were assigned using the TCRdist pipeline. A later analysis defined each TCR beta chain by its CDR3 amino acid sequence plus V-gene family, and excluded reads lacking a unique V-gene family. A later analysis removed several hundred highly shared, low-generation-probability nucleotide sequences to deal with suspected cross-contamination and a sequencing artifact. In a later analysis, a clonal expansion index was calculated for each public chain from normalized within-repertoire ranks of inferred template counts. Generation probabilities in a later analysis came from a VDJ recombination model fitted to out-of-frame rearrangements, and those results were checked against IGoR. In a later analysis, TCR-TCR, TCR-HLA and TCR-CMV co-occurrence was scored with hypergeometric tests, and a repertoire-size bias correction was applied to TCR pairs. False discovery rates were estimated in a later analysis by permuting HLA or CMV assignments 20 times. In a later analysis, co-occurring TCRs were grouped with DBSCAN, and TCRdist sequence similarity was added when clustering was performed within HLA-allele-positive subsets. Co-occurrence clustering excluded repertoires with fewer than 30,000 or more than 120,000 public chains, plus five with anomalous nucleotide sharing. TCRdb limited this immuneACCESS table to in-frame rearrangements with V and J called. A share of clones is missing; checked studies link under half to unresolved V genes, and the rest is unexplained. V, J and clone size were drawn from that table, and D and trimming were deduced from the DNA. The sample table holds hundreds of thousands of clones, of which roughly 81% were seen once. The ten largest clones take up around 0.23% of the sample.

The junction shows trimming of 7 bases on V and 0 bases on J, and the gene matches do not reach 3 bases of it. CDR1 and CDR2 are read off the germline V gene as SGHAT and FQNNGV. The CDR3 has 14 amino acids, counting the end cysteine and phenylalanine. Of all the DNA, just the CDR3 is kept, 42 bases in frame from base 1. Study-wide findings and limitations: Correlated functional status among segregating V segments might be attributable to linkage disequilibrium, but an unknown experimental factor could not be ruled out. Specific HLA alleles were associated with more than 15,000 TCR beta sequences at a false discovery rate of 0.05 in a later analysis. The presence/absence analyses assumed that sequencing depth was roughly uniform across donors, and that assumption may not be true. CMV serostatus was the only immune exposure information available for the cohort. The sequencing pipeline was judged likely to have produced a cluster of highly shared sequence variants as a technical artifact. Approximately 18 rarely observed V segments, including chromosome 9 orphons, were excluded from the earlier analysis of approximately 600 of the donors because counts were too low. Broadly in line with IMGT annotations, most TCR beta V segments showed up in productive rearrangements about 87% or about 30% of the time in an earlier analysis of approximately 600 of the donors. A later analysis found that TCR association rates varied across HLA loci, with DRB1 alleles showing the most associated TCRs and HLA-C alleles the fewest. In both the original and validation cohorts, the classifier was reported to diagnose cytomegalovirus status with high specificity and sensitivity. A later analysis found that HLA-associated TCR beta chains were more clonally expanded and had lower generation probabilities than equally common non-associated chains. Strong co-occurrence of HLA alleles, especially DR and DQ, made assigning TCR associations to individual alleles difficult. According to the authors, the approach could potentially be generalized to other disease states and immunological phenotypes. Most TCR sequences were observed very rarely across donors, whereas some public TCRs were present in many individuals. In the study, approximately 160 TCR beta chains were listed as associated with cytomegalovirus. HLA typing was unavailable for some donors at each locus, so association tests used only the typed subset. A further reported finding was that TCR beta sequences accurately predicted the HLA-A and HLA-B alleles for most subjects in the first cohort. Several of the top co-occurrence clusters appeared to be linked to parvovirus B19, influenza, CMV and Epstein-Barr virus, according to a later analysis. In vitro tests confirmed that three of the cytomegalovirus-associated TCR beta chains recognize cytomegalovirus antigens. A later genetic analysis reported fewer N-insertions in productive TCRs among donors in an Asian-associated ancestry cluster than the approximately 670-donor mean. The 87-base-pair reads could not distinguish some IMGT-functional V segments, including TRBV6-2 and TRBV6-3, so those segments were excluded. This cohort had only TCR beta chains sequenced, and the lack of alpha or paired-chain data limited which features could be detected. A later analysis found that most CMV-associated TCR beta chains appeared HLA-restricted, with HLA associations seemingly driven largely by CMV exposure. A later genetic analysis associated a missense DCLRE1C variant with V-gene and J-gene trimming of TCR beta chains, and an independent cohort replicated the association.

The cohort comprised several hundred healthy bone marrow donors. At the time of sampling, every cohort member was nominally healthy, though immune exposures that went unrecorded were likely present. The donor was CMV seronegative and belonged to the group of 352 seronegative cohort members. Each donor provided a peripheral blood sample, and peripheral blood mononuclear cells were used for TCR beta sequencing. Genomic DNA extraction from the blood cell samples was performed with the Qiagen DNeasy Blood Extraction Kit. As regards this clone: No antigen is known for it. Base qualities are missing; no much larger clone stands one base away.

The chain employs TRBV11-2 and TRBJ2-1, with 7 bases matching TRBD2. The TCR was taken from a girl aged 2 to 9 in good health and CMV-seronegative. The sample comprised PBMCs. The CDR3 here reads CASTERGSYNEQFF. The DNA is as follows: TGTGCCAGCACGGAGCGGGGCTCCTACAATGAGCAGTTCTTC.